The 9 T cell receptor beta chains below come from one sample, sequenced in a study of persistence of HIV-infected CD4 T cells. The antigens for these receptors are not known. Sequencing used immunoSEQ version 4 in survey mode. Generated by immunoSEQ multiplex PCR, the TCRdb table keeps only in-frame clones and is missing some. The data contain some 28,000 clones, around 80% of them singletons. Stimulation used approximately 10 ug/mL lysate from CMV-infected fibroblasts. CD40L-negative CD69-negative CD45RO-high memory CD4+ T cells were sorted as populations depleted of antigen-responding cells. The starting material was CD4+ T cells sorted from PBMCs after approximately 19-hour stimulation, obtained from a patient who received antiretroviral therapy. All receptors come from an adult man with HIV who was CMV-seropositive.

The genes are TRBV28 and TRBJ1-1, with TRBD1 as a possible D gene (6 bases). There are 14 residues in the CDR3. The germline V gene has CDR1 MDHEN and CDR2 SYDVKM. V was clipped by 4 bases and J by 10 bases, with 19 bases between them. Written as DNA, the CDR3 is TGTGCCAGCAGTTCAGGACAGTATCAAACAGTAGCTTTCTTT. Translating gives CASSSGQYQTVAFF.

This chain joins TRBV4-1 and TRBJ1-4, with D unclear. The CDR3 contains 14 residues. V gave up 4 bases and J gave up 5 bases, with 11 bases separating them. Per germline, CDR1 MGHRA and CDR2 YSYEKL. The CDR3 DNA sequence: TGCGCCAGCAGCCGTGCGGCAGCGAATGAAAAACTGTTTTTT. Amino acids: CASSRAAANEKLFF.

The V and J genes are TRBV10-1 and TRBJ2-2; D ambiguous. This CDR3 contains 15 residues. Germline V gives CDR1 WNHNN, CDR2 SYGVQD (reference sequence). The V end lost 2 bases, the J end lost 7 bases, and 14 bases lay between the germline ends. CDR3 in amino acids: CASSEKGSIIGELFF. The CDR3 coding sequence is TGCGCCAGCAGTGAGAAGGGAAGTATCATCGGGGAGCTGTTTTTT.

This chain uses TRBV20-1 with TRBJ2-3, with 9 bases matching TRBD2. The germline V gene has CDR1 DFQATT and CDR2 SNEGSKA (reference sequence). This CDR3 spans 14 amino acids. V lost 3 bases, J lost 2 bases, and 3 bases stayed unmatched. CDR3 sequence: CSASLAGFTDTQYF. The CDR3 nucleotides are TGCAGTGCTAGTCTAGCGGGGTTCACAGATACGCAGTATTTT.

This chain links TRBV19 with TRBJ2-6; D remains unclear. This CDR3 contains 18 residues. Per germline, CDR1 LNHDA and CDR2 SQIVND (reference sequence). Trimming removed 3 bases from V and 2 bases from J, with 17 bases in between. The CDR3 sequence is CASSIRGPQRTGANVLTF. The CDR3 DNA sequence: TGTGCCAGTAGTATCCGAGGACCACAGAGAACTGGGGCCAACGTCCTGACTTTC.

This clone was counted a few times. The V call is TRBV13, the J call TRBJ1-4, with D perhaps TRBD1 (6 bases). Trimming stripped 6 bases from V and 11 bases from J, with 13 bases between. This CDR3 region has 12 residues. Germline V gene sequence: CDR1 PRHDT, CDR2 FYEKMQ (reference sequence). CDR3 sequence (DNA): TGTGCCAGCAGTGCGCAGGGGCGGAAACTGTTTTTT. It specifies CASSAQGRKLFF.

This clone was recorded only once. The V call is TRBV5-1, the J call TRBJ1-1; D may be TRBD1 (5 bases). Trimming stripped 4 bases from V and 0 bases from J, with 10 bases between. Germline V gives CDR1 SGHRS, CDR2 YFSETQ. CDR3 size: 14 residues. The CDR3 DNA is TGCGCCAGCAGCCAAGGGGTAATGAACACTGAAGCTTTCTTT. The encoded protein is CASSQGVMNTEAFF. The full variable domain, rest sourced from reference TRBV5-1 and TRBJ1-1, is KAGVTQTPRYLIKTRGQQVTLSCSPISGHRSVSWYQQTPGQGLQFLFEYFSETQRNKGNFPGRFSGRQFSNSRSEMNVSTLELGDSALYLCASSQGVMNTEAFFGQGTRLTVV.

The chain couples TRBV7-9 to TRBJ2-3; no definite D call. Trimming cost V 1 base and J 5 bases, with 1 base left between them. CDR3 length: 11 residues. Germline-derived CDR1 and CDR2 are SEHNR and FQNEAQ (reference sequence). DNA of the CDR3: TGTGCCAGCAGCTTAGTAGATACGCAGTATTTT. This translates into CASSLVDTQYF.

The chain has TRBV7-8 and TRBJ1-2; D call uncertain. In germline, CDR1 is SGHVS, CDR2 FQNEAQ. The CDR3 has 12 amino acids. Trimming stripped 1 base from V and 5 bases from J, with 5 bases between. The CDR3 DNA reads TGTGCCAGCAGCTTAGGAGCGTATGGCTACACCTTC. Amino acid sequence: CASSLGAYGYTF.